Included here is one T cell receptor (beta chain) sequence, with context. Its antigen target is currently unknown. No clone much larger than this one lies a single base away; base qualities are absent. The sample is drawn from a study of control samples from healthy donors and cancer patients (dated by TCRdb to 2020 to 2021). From the cysteine through the phenylalanine, the CDR3 covers 15 amino acids. Only the CDR3 DNA stays, 45 bases, in frame from base 1. At the junction V is shortened by 0 bases and J by 0 bases, with 8 bases in between. From the germline V gene, CDR1 is LGHNA and CDR2 is YSLEER. Libraries came from the immunoSEQ multiplex PCR assay. TCRdb took over this immuneACCESS table, retaining in-frame rearrangements with V and J assigned. Such tables are incomplete; in checked studies, under half of the missing clones stem from an unresolved V gene, and the remainder is unexplained. This sample comprises over 30,000 clones, around 83% of them detected only once. The biggest ten clones account for 1.6% of the sample.

This chain joins TRBV4-3 to TRBJ1-1; there is no confident call for the D gene. Sequenced material: PBMCs. The receptor was derived from a woman aged 40 to 50 with lung cancer. The nucleotide sequence reads TGCGCCAGCAGCCAAGACTTCAGGATGAACACTGAAGCTTTCTTT. This is translated as CASSQDFRMNTEAFF.